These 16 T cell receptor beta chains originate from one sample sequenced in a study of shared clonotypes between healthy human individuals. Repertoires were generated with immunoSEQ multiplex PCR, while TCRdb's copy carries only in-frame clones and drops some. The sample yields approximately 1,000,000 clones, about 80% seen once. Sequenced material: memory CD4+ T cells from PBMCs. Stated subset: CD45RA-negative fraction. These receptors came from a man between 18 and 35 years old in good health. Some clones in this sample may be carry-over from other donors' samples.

The chain's CDR3 is CASSHPGGGQETQYF. As DNA, the CDR3 is TGTGCCAGCAGTCATCCTGGGGGTGGGCAAGAGACCCAGTACTTC. This chain links TRBV25-1 with TRBJ2-5; D is tentatively TRBD1 or TRBD2 (5 bases each). Germline-derived CDR1 and CDR2 are MGHDK and SYGVNS. The CDR3 is 15 amino acids. V lost 5 bases and J lost 2, with 15 bases in between.

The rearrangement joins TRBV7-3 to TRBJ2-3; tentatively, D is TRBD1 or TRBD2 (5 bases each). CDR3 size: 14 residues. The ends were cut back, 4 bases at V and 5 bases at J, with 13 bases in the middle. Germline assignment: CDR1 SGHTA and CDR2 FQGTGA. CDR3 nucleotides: TGTGCCAGCAGCTCGGGACGGTTCGTAGATACGCAGTATTTT. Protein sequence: CASSSGRFVDTQYF.

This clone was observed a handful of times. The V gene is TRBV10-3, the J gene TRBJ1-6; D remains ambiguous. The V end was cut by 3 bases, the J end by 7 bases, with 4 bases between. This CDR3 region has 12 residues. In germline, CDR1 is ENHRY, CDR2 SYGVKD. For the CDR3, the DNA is TGTGCCATCAGTGACGGAAATTCACCCCTCCACTTT. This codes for CAISDGNSPLHF.

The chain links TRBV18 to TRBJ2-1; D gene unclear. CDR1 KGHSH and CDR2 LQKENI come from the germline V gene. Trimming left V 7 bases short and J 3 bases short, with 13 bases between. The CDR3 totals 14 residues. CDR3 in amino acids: CASFSQQHYNEQFF. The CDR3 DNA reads TGTGCCAGCTTTTCCCAGCAACACTACAATGAGCAGTTCTTC.

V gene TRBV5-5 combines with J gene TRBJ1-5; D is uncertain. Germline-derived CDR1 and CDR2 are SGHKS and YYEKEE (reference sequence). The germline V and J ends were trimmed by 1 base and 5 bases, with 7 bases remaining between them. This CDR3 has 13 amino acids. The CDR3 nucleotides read TGTGCCAGCAGCTTGCTCGGCGATCAGCCCCAGCATTTT. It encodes CASSLLGDQPQHF.

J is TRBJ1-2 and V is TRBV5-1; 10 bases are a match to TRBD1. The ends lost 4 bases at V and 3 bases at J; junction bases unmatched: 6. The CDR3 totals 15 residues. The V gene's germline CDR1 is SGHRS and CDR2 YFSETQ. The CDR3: CASSIKDRGYYGYTF. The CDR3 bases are TGCGCCAGCAGCATCAAGGACAGGGGGTACTATGGCTACACCTTC.

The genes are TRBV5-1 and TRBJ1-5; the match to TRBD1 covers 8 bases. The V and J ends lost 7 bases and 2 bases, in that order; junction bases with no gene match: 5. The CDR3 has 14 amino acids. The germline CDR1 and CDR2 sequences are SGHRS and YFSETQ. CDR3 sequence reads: CASATGVGNQPQHF. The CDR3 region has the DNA TGCGCCAGCGCGACAGGGGTGGGCAATCAGCCCCAGCATTTT.

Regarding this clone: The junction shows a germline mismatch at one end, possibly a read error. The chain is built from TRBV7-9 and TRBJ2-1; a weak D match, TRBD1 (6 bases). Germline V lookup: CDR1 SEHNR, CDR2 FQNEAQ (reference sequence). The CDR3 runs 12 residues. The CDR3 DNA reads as TGTGCCAGCAGCTTAGTAGCGCAGGGGCCGGTCTTC. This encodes CASSLVAQGPVF.

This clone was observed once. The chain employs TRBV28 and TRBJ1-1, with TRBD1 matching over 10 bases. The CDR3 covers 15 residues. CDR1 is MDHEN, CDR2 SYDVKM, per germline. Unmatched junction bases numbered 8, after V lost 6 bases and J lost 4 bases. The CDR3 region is CASSSGTGAITEAFF. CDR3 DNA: TGTGCCAGCAGCTCTGGGACAGGGGCGATCACTGAAGCTTTCTTT.

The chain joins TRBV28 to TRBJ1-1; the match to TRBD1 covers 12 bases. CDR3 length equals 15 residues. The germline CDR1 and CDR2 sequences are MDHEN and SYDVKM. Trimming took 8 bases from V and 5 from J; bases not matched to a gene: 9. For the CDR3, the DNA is TGTGCCAGCTCCGGGACAGGGGGCGGGAGAACTGAAGCTTTCTTT. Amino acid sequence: CASSGTGGGRTEAFF.

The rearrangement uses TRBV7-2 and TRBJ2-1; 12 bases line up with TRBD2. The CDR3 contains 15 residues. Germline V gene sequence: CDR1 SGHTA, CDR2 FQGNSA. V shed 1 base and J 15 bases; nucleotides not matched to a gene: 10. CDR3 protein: CASSLEPGLAGNSFF. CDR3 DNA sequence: TGTGCCAGCAGCTTAGAGCCCGGACTAGCGGGAAATTCGTTCTTC.

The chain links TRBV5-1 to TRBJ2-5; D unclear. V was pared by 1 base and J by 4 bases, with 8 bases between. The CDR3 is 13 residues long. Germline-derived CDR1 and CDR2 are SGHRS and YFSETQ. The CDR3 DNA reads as TGCGCCAGCAGCTTGATGGCACGAGAGACCCAGTACTTC. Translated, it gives CASSLMARETQYF. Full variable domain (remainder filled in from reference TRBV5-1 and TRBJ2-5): KAGVTQTPRYLIKTRGQQVTLSCSPISGHRSVSWYQQTPGQGLQFLFEYFSETQRNKGNFPGRFSGRQFSNSRSEMNVSTLELGDSALYLCASSLMARETQYFGPGTRLLVL.

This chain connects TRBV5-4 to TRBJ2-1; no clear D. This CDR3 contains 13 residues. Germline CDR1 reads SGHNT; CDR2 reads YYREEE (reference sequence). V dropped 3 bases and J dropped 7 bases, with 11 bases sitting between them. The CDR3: CASSSPNKNEQFF. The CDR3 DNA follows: TGTGCCAGCAGCTCGCCTAACAAAAATGAGCAGTTCTTC.

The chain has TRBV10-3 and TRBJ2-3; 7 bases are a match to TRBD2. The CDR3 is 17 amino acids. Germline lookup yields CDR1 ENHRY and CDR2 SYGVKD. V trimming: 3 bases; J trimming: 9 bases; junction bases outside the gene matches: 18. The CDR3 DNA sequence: TGTGCCATCAGTGATCCCTCAGCGGGGCTGGGAAGCGGCACGCAGTATTTT. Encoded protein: CAISDPSAGLGSGTQYF.

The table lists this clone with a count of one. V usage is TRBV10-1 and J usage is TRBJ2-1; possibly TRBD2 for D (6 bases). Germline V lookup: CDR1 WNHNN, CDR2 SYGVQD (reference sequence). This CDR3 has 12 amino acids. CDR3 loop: CATAGPVGEQFF. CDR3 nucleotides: TGCGCAACAGCGGGTCCGGTAGGGGAGCAGTTCTTC.

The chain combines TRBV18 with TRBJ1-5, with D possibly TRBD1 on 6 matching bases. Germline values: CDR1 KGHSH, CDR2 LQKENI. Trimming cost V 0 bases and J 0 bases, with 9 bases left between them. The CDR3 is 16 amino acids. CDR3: CASSPPLGASNQPQHF. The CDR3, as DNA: TGTGCCAGCTCACCACCGCTGGGGGCTAGCAATCAGCCCCAGCATTTT.